The 28 T cell receptor beta chains below all came from one sample that was sequenced in a study of blood T cell repertoires in COVID-19. Data came from immunoSEQ multiplex PCR; TCRdb stores just in-frame clones and leaves some out. This sample has roughly 220,000 clones, with 80% found just once. Sequencing was performed on PBMCs or T cells enriched from blood (not recorded which). These TCRs come from a man aged 30 to 39 with acute COVID-19.

The chain carries TRBV6-5 and TRBJ1-1; 7 bases are a match to TRBD1. Per germline, CDR1 MNHEY and CDR2 SVGAGI. V shed 0 bases and J 8 bases; nucleotides not matched to a gene: 6. The CDR3 runs 14 residues. CDR3 nucleotides: TGTGCCAGCAGTTACTCCGTAAACAGGGGAGAAGCTTTCTTT. Translating it yields CASSYSVNRGEAFF.

This clone was counted between two and nine times. In nucleotides, the CDR3 is TGTGCCAGCTCAAGGGGACAGACTGCGCCTACTAGCTCCTATAATTCACCCCTCCACTTT. Translation gives CASSRGQTAPTSSYNSPLHF. The gene calls are TRBV18 and TRBJ1-6, with 7 positions matching TRBD1. With 5 bases clipped from V and 0 bases from J, the junction kept 16 bases outside the gene matches. This CDR3 comprises 20 residues. Per germline, CDR1 KGHSH and CDR2 LQKENI.

The sample holds one count of this clone. The rearrangement joins TRBV2 to TRBJ1-6; perhaps TRBD1 as D (6 bases). Germline CDR1 is SNHLY and CDR2 is FYNNEI. V lost 5 bases and J lost 7, with 18 bases in between. This CDR3 contains 16 residues. The CDR3 DNA reads as TGTGCCAGCAGTCCCCCAAACAGGGTGGGAAATTCACCCCTCCACTTT. This encodes CASSPPNRVGNSPLHF.

The genes are TRBV25-1 and TRBJ1-5; 9 positions agree with TRBD1. Trimming cost V 4 bases and J 8 bases; bases outside gene matches: 6. This CDR3 has 14 amino acids. Germline V CDR1 and CDR2: MGHDK, SYGVNS. The CDR3, as DNA: TGTGCCAGCAGTGCTCCGGGACAGGGAAAGCCCCAGCATTTT. This sequence encodes CASSAPGQGKPQHF.

CDR3 protein: CASSTERGSAEAFF. The CDR3 DNA reads TGCGCCAGCAGCACAGAACGGGGAAGCGCTGAAGCTTTCTTT. This chain uses TRBV5-1 with TRBJ1-1; no clear D. Trimming pared 4 bases from V and 6 bases from J, leaving 16 bases between. The CDR3 totals 14 residues. The germline CDR1 and CDR2 sequences are SGHRS and YFSETQ.

The genes are TRBV5-6 and TRBJ1-1; the D is unclear. The CDR3 is made up of 17 amino acids. Trimming cost V 0 bases and J 0 bases, with 15 bases left between them. Germline V CDR1 and CDR2: SGHDT, YYEEEE. The CDR3 here is CASSLVPLGQMNTEAFF. In DNA form, the CDR3 reads TGTGCCAGCAGCTTGGTGCCCCTGGGCCAAATGAACACTGAAGCTTTCTTT.

The chain recombines TRBV5-1 with TRBJ2-1, with D perhaps matching TRBD1 (6 bases). V was shortened by 5 bases and J by 6 bases, with 12 bases between the two germline ends. The CDR3 extends over 13 amino acids. CDR1 is SGHRS and CDR2 is YFSETQ in the germline V gene. CDR3 DNA: TGCGCCAGCAGTCTGGGGGCAGGCAATGAGCAGTTCTTC. It yields the protein CASSLGAGNEQFF.

This rearrangement joins TRBV11-2 to TRBJ2-3; D might be TRBD2 (6 bases). There are 14 residues in the CDR3. Germline V gives CDR1 SGHAT, CDR2 FQNNGV. V lost 2 bases to trimming and J lost 2 bases, with 8 bases between them. CDR3 residues: CASSLRGTTDTQYF. The CDR3 coding sequence is TGTGCCAGCAGCTTACGGGGGACCACAGATACGCAGTATTTT.

This rearrangement joins TRBV6-5 to TRBJ2-3; possibly TRBD2 for D (6 bases). There are 14 residues in the CDR3. The ends were cut back, 0 bases at V and 6 bases at J, with 10 bases in the middle. Germline values: CDR1 MNHEY, CDR2 SVGAGI. The CDR3 here is CASSYSRTTDTQYF. The CDR3, as DNA: TGTGCCAGCAGTTACTCGCGGACTACGGATACGCAGTATTTT.

The rearrangement joins TRBV5-1 to TRBJ1-5; weak D call: TRBD1 (6 bases). V was shortened by 0 bases and J by 7 bases, with 14 bases between the two germline ends. The CDR3 is 15 residues long. Germline CDR1 is SGHRS and CDR2 is YFSETQ. CDR3 sequence (DNA): TGCGCCAGCAGCTTGGATGGGACAACTAACCAGCCCCAGCATTTT. It codes for CASSLDGTTNQPQHF.

The rearrangement joins TRBV3-1 (or the pseudogene TRBV3-2) to TRBJ2-7, with TRBD1 identical over 7 bases. The V gene end was trimmed by 0 bases and the J gene end by 4 bases; junction bases not matched to a gene: 6. Looked up from germline, CDR1 is LGHDT and CDR2 is YNNKEL (reference sequence). This CDR3 region has 15 residues. The CDR3 sequence is CASSQDRGKSYEQYF. CDR3 nucleotides: TGTGCCAGCAGCCAAGACAGGGGGAAGTCGTACGAGCAGTACTTC.

In this sample, this clone turned up once. J is TRBJ2-3 and V is TRBV9; possibly TRBD2 for D (7 bases). CDR3 length: 16 residues. V lost 0 bases to trimming and J lost 6 bases, with 17 bases between them. Germline-derived CDR1 and CDR2 are SGDLS and YYNGEE. The CDR3 here is CASSVGGSGTWDTQYF. Here the CDR3 DNA reads TGTGCCAGCAGCGTAGGGGGCAGCGGGACATGGGATACGCAGTATTTT.

The chain combines TRBV27 with TRBJ1-1; D is ambiguous. CDR3 length: 16 residues. V dropped 5 bases and J dropped 0 bases, with 16 bases sitting between them. Germline CDR1 and CDR2: MNHEY and SMNVEV (reference sequence). The CDR3 DNA follows: TGTGCCAGCAGTCCACGGCCTCGGGTGATGAACACTGAAGCTTTCTTT. Residues: CASSPRPRVMNTEAFF.

The V and J genes are TRBV5-5 and TRBJ1-1, with 7 nucleotides matching TRBD1. The J segment lost 1 base and the V segment lost 0 bases, leaving 6 bases of the junction unmatched. The V gene's germline CDR1 is SGHKS and CDR2 YYEKEE (reference sequence). The CDR3 is 16 amino acids. CDR3 sequence (DNA): TGTGCCAGCAGCTTGGTGCCCCCAGGGGGGAACACTGAAGCTTTCTTT. Protein: CASSLVPPGGNTEAFF.

CDR3 protein: CASRSGYEQFF. The CDR3 nucleotides read TGCGCCAGTCGCTCCGGGTACGAGCAGTTCTTC. The rearrangement uses TRBV10-2 and TRBJ2-1; no definite D call. V dropped 9 bases and J dropped 10 bases, with 13 bases sitting between them. CDR3 length: 11 amino acids. The V gene's germline CDR1 is WSHSY and CDR2 SAAADI.

The chain joins TRBV9 to TRBJ2-3; 8 bases align to TRBD2. J lost 5 bases, V lost 3 bases, and 8 bases had no gene match. The germline V gene encodes CDR1 SGDLS and CDR2 YYNGEE. The CDR3 consists of 15 residues. CDR3 in DNA: TGTGCCAGCAGCGCCGGTAGCGGGGTGAGAGATACGCAGTATTTT. It specifies CASSAGSGVRDTQYF.

This chain joins TRBV7-9 and TRBJ1-1, with a tentative D call TRBD1 (6 bases). Germline V gene lookup returns CDR1 SEHNR and CDR2 FQNEAQ (reference sequence). The CDR3 consists of 15 residues. Deletions cut 0 bases from V and 0 bases from J, with 8 bases between. In DNA form, the CDR3 reads TGTGCCAGCAGCTTAGCCGGGACATTGAACACTGAAGCTTTCTTT. Its translation: CASSLAGTLNTEAFF.

This rearrangement joins TRBV19 to TRBJ1-2; possibly TRBD1 for D (6 bases). The V gene's germline CDR1 is LNHDA and CDR2 SQIVND (reference sequence). This CDR3 contains 12 residues. The V end lost 7 bases, the J end lost 4 bases, and 10 bases lay between the germline ends. The CDR3 nucleotides are TGTGCCAGTAAGAGGGGGAGCTATGGCTACACCTTC. Encoded protein: CASKRGSYGYTF.

The chain employs TRBV5-1 and TRBJ1-1; the D gene is possibly TRBD1 (5 bases). Trimming cost V 9 bases and J 3 bases, with 21 bases left between them. The CDR3 runs 15 residues. CDR1 SGHRS and CDR2 YFSETQ come from the germline V gene. CDR3 protein: CATRRGTERDTEAFF. For the CDR3, the DNA is TGCGCCACCCGGAGGGGTACGGAACGGGACACTGAAGCTTTCTTT.

This rearrangement joins TRBV3-1 (or the pseudogene TRBV3-2) to TRBJ2-2; 12 positions agree with TRBD2. In germline, CDR1 is LGHDT, CDR2 YNNKEL (reference sequence). V lost 3 bases and J lost 5; bases outside the gene matches: 4. There are 16 residues in the CDR3. The CDR3 DNA sequence: TGTGCCAGCAGCCAGGGACTAGCGGGCCGAACCGGGGAGCTGTTTTTT. As protein: CASSQGLAGRTGELFF.

The genes are TRBV7-2 and TRBJ1-5; 7 positions agree with TRBD1. Germline CDR1 SGHTA, CDR2 FQGNSA. J gave up 3 bases and V 0 bases, and 14 bases lay outside the gene matches. The CDR3 spans 19 residues. The CDR3 DNA reads as TGTGCCAGCAGCTTAGCGGGGGTAAGACAGGGCCGTTACAATCAGCCCCAGCATTTT. This translates into CASSLAGVRQGRYNQPQHF.

For the CDR3, the DNA is TGTGCCAGCAGTTTAATCGGGACAGCTAATTCACCCCTCCACTTT. It is translated as CASSLIGTANSPLHF. The chain has TRBV6-5 and TRBJ1-6; 7 bases agree with TRBD1. The trim removed 4 bases at V and 6 bases at J, leaving 6 bases unmatched. CDR1 MNHEY and CDR2 SVGAGI come from the germline V gene. This CDR3 is 15 amino acids long.

V gene TRBV20-1 combines with J gene TRBJ2-5; TRBD2 agrees at 11 bases. This CDR3 region has 15 residues. The junction had 8 bases not matched to a gene; V was cut back by 3 bases and J by 5 bases. Germline V gene data show CDR1 as DFQATT and CDR2 as SNEGSKA (reference sequence). The CDR3 is CSASIAGGPWETQYF. Written as DNA, the CDR3 is TGCAGTGCTAGTATAGCGGGGGGGCCGTGGGAGACCCAGTACTTC.

This chain links TRBV6-5 with TRBJ1-3; D possibly corresponds to TRBD1 (5 bases). The CDR3 spans 15 residues. The V gene's germline CDR1 is MNHEY and CDR2 SVGAGI. The germline V and J ends were trimmed by 7 bases and 0 bases, with 13 bases remaining between them. CDR3 nucleotides: TGTGCCAGCAAGCGAGGGACTTCCTCTGGAAACACCATATATTTT. This encodes CASKRGTSSGNTIYF.

V and J are TRBV4-1 and TRBJ2-5, with D possibly matching TRBD2 (5 bases). The germline V gene has CDR1 MGHRA and CDR2 YSYEKL. The CDR3 consists of 16 residues. Trimming took off 0 bases at V and 5 bases at J, with 16 bases between the two ends. In DNA, the CDR3 is TGCGCCAGCAGCCAAGATTTAGCGTCGGGTTGGGAGACCCAGTACTTC. It specifies CASSQDLASGWETQYF.

The rearrangement joins TRBV18 to TRBJ1-1; TRBD1 agrees at 9 bases. The CDR3 covers 13 residues. Germline V gene data show CDR1 as KGHSH and CDR2 as LQKENI. V was clipped by 6 bases and J by 5 bases; unmatched bases: 4. Written as DNA, the CDR3 is TGTGCCAGCTCGGGACAGGGAAGAACTGAAGCTTTCTTT. This encodes CASSGQGRTEAFF.

This clone was counted between two and nine times. J is TRBJ1-3 and V is TRBV14, with 7 bases fitting TRBD1. V lost 2 bases and J lost 2; bases outside the gene matches: 6. Germline CDR1 reads SGHDN; CDR2 reads FVKESK. The CDR3 length is 16 residues. CDR3 protein: CASSQRQGAAGNTIYF. The DNA for the CDR3 is TGTGCCAGCAGCCAACGACAGGGTGCCGCTGGAAACACCATATATTTT. Full variable domain (missing parts from reference TRBV14 and TRBJ1-3): EAGVTQFPSHSVIEKGQTVTLRCDPISGHDNLYWYRRVMGKEIKFLLHFVKESKQDESGMPNNRFLAERTGGTYSTLKVQPAELEDSGVYFCASSQRQGAAGNTIYFGEGSWLTVV.

The chain has TRBV9 and TRBJ2-1; 11 nucleotides line up with TRBD1. This CDR3 is built from 16 residues. Germline CDR1 SGDLS, CDR2 YYNGEE. J was trimmed by 7 bases and V by 2 bases; bases with no gene match: 8. The CDR3 DNA sequence: TGTGCCAGCAGCGTGAGCGGGACAGGGGGGAATAATGAGCAGTTCTTC. This sequence encodes CASSVSGTGGNNEQFF.